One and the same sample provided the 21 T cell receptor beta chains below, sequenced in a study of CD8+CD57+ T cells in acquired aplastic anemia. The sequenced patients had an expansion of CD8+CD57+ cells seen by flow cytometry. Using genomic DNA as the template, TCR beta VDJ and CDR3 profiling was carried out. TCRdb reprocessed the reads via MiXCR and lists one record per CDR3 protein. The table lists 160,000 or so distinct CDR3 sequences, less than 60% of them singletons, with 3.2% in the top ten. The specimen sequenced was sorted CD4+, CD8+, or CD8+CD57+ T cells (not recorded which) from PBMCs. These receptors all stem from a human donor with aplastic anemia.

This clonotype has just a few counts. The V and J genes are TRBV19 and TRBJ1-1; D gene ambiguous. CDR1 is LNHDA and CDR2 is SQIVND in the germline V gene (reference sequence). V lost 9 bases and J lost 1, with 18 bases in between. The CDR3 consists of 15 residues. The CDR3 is CASSPDVVKNTEAFF. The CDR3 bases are TGTGCCAGCTCACCAGACGTAGTGAAGAACACTGAAGCTTTCTTT. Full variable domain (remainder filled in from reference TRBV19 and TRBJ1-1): DGGITQSPKYLFRKEGQNVTLSCEQNLNHDAMYWYRQDPGQGLRLIYYSQIVNDFQKGDIAEGYSVSREKKESFPLTVTSAQKNPTAFYLCASSPDVVKNTEAFFGQGTRLTVV.

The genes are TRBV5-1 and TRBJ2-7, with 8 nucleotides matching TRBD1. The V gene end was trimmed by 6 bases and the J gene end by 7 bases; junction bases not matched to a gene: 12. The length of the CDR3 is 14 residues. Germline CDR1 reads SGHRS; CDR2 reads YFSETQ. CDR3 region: CASTLGTGFGEQYF. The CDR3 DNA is TGCGCCAGCACCCTTGGGACAGGCTTCGGGGAGCAGTACTTC.

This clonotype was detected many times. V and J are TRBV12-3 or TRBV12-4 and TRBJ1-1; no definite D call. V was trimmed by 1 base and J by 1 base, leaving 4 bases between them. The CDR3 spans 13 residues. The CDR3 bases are TGTGCCAGCAGTTTAGGGGAGAACACTGAAGCTTTCTTT. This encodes CASSLGENTEAFF.

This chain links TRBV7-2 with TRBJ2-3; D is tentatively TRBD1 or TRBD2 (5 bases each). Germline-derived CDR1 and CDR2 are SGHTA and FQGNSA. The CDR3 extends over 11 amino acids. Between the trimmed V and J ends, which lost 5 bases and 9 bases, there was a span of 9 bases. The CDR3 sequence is CASSPWDTQYF. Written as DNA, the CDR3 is TGTGCCAGCAGCCCCTGGGACACGCAGTATTTT. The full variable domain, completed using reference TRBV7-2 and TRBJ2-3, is GAGVSQSPSNKVTEKGKDVELRCDPISGHTALYWYRQSLGQGLEFLIYFQGNSAPDKSGLPSDRFSAERTGGSVSTLTIQRTQQEDSAVYLCASSPWDTQYFGPGTRLTVL.

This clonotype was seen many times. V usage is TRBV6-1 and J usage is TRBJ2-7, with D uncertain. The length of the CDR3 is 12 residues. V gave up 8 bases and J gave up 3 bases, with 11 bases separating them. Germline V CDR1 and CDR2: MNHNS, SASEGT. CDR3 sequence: CASRGLDYEQYF. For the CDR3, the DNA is TGTGCCAGCCGTGGGCTCGACTACGAGCAGTACTTC.

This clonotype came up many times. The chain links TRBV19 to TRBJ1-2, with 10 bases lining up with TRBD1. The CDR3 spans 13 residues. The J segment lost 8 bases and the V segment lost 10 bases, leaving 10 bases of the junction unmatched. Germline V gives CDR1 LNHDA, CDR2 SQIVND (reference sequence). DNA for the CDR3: TGTGCCATCCTCGGACAGGGGGAAGAAGGCTACACCTTC. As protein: CAILGQGEEGYTF.

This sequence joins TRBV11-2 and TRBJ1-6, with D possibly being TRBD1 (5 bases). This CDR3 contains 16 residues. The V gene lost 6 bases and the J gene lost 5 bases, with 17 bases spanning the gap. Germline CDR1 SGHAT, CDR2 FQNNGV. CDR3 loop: CASSLVRAGDNSPLHF. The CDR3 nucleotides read TGTGCCAGCAGTCTGGTCAGGGCAGGTGATAATTCACCCCTCCACTTT.

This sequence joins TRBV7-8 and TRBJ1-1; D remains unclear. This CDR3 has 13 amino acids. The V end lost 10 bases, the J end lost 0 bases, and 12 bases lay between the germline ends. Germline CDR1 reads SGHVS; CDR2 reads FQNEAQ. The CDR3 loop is CATRWKMNTEAFF. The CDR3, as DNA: TGTGCCACCCGGTGGAAGATGAACACTGAAGCTTTCTTT.

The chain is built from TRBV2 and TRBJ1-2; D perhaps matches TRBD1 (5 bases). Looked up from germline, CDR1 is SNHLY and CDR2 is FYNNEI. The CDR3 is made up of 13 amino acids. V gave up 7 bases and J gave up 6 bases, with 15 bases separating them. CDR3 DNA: TGTGCCAGCACGTTAGACTCAGGGAATGGCTACACCTTC. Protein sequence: CASTLDSGNGYTF.

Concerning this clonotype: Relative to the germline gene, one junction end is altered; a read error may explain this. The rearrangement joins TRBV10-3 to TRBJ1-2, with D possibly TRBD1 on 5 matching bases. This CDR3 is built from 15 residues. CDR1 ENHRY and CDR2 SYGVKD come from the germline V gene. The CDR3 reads CAISESGGGCDGYTF. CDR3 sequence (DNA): TGTGCCATCAGCGAGTCGGGTGGGGGTTGCGATGGCTACACCTTC.

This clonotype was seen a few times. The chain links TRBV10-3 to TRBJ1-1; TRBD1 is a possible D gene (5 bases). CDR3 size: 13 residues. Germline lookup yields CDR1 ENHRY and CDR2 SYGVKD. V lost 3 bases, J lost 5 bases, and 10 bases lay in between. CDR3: CAISERGDTEAFF. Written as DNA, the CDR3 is TGTGCCATCAGTGAAAGAGGGGATACTGAAGCTTTCTTT.

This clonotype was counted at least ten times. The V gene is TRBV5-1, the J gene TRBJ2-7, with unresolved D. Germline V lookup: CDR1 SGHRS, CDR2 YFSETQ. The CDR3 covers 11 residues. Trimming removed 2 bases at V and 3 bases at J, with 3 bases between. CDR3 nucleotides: TGCGCCAGCAGCTTAAACTACGAGCAGTACTTC. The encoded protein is CASSLNYEQYF. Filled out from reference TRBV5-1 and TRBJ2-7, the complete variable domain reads KAGVTQTPRYLIKTRGQQVTLSCSPISGHRSVSWYQQTPGQGLQFLFEYFSETQRNKGNFPGRFSGRQFSNSRSEMNVSTLELGDSALYLCASSLNYEQYFGPGTRLTVT.

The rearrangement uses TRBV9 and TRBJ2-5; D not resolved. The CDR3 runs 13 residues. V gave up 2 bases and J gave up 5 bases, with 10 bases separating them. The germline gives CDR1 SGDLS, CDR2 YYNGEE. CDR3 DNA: TGTGCCAGCAGCGTCTCGGGTCGGGAGACCCAGTACTTC. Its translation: CASSVSGRETQYF.

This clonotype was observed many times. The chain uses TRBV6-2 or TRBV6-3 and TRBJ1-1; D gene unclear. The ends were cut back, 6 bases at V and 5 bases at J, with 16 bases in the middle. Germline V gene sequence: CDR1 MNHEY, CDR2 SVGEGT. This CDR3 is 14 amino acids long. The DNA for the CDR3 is TGTGCCAGCAGGGCCCTGGTCCTCCAGACTGAAGCTTTCTTT. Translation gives CASRALVLQTEAFF.

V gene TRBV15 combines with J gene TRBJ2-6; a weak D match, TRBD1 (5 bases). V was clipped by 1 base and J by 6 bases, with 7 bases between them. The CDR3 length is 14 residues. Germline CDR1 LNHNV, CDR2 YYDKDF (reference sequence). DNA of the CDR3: TGTGCCACCAGCAGAGGGGGCGAGGCCAACGTCCTGACTTTC. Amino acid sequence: CATSRGGEANVLTF.

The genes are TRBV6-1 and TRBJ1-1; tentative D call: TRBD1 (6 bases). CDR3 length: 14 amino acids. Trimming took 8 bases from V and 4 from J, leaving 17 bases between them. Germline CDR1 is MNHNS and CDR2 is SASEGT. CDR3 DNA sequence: TGTGCCAGCCGGACAGCAGTAGTATTCACTGAAGCTTTCTTT. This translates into CASRTAVVFTEAFF.

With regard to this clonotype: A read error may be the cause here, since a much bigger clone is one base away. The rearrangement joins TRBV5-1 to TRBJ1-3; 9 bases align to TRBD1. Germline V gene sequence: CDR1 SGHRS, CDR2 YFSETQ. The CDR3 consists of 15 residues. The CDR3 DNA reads TGCGCCGGCAGCCGACAGGGGGACTCTGGAAACACCATATATTTT. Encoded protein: CAGSRQGDSGNTIYF.

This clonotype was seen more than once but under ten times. This chain's CDR3 is CASSASSGSKSGVDTQYF. CDR3 DNA sequence: TGCGCCAGCAGTGCGTCTAGCGGGAGCAAGTCAGGGGTAGATACGCAGTATTTT. The V and J genes are TRBV10-2 and TRBJ2-3; 10 bases line up with TRBD2. The CDR3 has 18 residues. The germline V gene encodes CDR1 WSHSY and CDR2 SAAADI. Trimming took 4 bases from V and 5 from J; bases not matched to a gene: 15.

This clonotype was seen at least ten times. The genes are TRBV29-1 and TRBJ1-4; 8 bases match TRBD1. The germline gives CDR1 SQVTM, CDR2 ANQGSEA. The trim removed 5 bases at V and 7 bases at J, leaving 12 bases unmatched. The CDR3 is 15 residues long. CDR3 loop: CSVPRDRGIREKLFF. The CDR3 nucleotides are TGCAGCGTTCCCCGTGACAGGGGAATACGTGAAAAACTGTTTTTT.

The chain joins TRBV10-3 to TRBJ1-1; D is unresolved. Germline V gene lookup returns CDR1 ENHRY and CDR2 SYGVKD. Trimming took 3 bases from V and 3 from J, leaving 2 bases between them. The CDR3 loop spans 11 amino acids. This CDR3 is CAISEDTEAFF. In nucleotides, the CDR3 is TGTGCCATCAGTGAAGACACTGAAGCTTTCTTT.

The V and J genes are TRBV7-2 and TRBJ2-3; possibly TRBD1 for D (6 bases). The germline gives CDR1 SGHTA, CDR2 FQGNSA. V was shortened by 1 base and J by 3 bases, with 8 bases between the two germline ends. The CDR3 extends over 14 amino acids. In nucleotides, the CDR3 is TGTGCCAGCAGCTTAGTACAGGGTACAGATACGCAGTATTTT. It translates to CASSLVQGTDTQYF.